What follows is one TCR beta chain and its context. The source of the sample is a study of shared clonotypes between healthy human individuals. Each cell subset's genomic DNA was divided evenly among several immunoSEQ plates. The authors' processing: Without quality scores, immunoSEQ junctional reads could not be filtered like full-length reads. Measured with immunoSEQ multiplex PCR; TCRdb has only the in-frame clones, and not every one. That table is the source of V, J and clone size, and D and trimming were worked out from the DNA. The table has 450,000 or so clones, 77% seen once. CDR3 length equals 19 residues. Germline CDR1 MDHEN, CDR2 SYDVKM. J gave up 0 bases and V 3 bases, and 8 bases lay outside the gene matches. Every contributor of samples was a Caucasian grown-up residing in Nashville, Tennessee.

Sequences were obtained from PBMCs. The clonotype comes from a woman between 40 and 55 years old in good health. Some clones in this sample may be carry-over from other donors' samples. The rearrangement links TRBV28 to TRBJ2-4, with TRBD2 identical over 13 bases. The CDR3 reads CASSFPTGLAGLAKNIQYF. CDR3 nucleotide sequence: TGTGCCAGCAGTTTTCCAACGGGACTAGCGGGACTAGCCAAAAACATTCAGTACTTC.